The rows below give T cell receptor beta chains drawn from one sample of a study of blood T cell repertoires in COVID-19. The data were produced by immunoSEQ multiplex PCR, yet TCRdb's version contains in-frame clones alone and is incomplete. The sample consists of approximately 120,000 clones, approximately 90% of them appearing once. The material sequenced was peripheral blood. Source of these receptors: a human donor with acute or convalescent COVID-19. The donor label of this sample is uncertain. The conserved cysteine and the conserved F or W are not part of the CDR3 here.

>TRBV7-2|12|TRBJ2-5
ASRSGVFQETQY
>TRBV7-3|12|TRBJ1-6
ASRSTGSFSPLH
>TRBV9|13|TRBJ2-2
ASSVAGAVNGELF
>TRBV19|13|TRBJ1-2
ASSIDHDGAYGYT
>TRBV18|11|TRBJ2-7
ASSQQDPYEQY
>TRBV5-6|10|TRBJ2-1
ASSFTGDEQF
>TRBV5-8|14|TRBJ2-4
ASSPDLAGGRNIQY
>TRBV4-3|15|TRBJ1-6
ASSQAWAAGGNSPLH
>TRBV7-9|13|TRBJ2-7
ASSADRVYDSVQY
>TRBV3-1/TRBV3-2|15|TRBJ2-7
ASSQVRVAGVPYEQY
>TRBV9|13|TRBJ1-2
ASSVEPGGNYGYT
>TRBV28|15|TRBJ2-1
ASSLSAGGPKRNEQF
>TRBV12-5|13|TRBJ2-1
ASGFGTSGANEQF
>TRBV3-1/TRBV3-2|13|TRBJ1-2
ASSQNVRHGYGYT
>TRBV7-3|11|TRBJ1-1
ASSPRENTEAF
>TRBV10-3|13|TRBJ2-7
ASKREGSRIYEQY
>TRBV28|9|TRBJ1-1
ASSLRTEAF
>TRBV6-5|12|TRBJ2-7
ASRKTAGSYEQY
>TRBV6-5|13|TRBJ2-7
ASSQPGTSSYEQY
>TRBV28|10|TRBJ1-5
ASSLPPKPQH
>TRBV5-1|13|TRBJ2-7
ASSSSGTGGNEQY
>TRBV6-1|16|TRBJ2-1
ASSEFWGGAAIYNEQF
>TRBV5-6|13|TRBJ2-3
ASSLPAGVTDTQY
>TRBV2|12|TRBJ1-6
ASSEPIKADPLH
>TRBV3-1/TRBV3-2|15|TRBJ2-3
ASSHPSGLAGTDTQY
>TRBV19|13|TRBJ2-2
ASISTGGRGGELF
>TRBV14|14|TRBJ2-3
ASSQDVTSVADTQY
>TRBV29-1|13|TRBJ1-2
SVGGTGQHNYGYT
>TRBV30|13|TRBJ2-1
AWSFQSSGIYEQF
>TRBV4-3|14|TRBJ2-7
ASSQDWESFTYEQY
>TRBV6-2/TRBV6-3|15|TRBJ1-3
ASSLSLGRRPGNTIY
>TRBV10-2|12|TRBJ1-1
ASKGQGAGTEAF
>TRBV28|12|TRBJ2-7
ASSRTETPYEQY
>TRBV11-3|14|TRBJ1-5
ASSLDDRQGYQPQH
>TRBV2|14|TRBJ2-5
ASSEAKGAVGETQY
>TRBV5-1|12|TRBJ2-7
ASSLNSLGYEQY
>TRBV6-5|12|TRBJ1-6
ASSRDRDYSPLH
>TRBV5-1|12|TRBJ1-2
ASSIAGYFYGYT
>TRBV28|14|TRBJ2-1
ASSSPARLAKREQF
>TRBV29-1|12|TRBJ2-3
SVEGGTLTDTQY
>TRBV27|13|TRBJ2-1
ASGLGLAGVNEQF
>TRBV7-2|11|TRBJ2-3
ASSLGRGDTQY
>TRBV24-1|14|TRBJ2-2
ATSEAGTGLSGELF
>TRBV6-6|11|TRBJ2-3
ASSLSRTDTQY
>TRBV27|13|TRBJ2-1
ASSGARSSYNEQF
>TRBV11-3|12|TRBJ2-5
ASSTSGSEETQY
>TRBV19|11|TRBJ2-7
ASSLYSSYEQY